These 14 T cell receptor beta chains share one sample of origin, sequenced in a study of T cell responses to AZD1222 COVID-19 vaccine. Only in-frame clones appear in the TCRdb table, and some are missing; sequencing was by immunoSEQ multiplex PCR. The sample holds 85,000 to 130,000 clones, nearly 95% seen once. The source was peripheral blood, collected on day 0 of AZD1222 vaccination. All receptors come from an adult in good health.

This rearrangement joins TRBV7-6 to TRBJ2-1, with 7 bases that match TRBD2. V lost 6 bases and J lost 12; bases outside the gene matches: 11. The CDR3 runs 13 residues. The V gene's germline CDR1 is SGHVS and CDR2 FNYEAQ. The CDR3 loop reads CASSSSGLLGQFF. The CDR3 nucleotides read TGTGCCAGCAGTTCATCGGGACTACTAGGGCAGTTCTTC.

The rearrangement uses TRBV5-1 and TRBJ1-1, with D uncertain. CDR1 and CDR2 from the germline V gene are SGHRS and YFSETQ. V lost 6 bases and J 3 bases, leaving 12 bases between the germline ends. This CDR3 region has 13 residues. CDR3 DNA sequence: TGCGCCAGCACCCCCCCGGGGTACACTGAAGCTTTCTTT. Translating it yields CASTPPGYTEAFF.

This chain uses TRBV3-1 (or the pseudogene TRBV3-2) with TRBJ1-1, with unresolved D. Per germline, CDR1 LGHDT and CDR2 YNNKEL (reference sequence). The CDR3 has 14 residues. The ends were cut back, 4 bases at V and 3 bases at J, with 12 bases in the middle. CDR3 DNA: TGTGCCAGCAGCCCTTCGGACCTGCACACTGAAGCTTTCTTT. Translation gives CASSPSDLHTEAFF.

CDR3 loop: CASSSGQGLYGYTF. CDR3 in DNA: TGCGCCAGCAGCTCCGGACAGGGACTCTATGGCTACACCTTC. This chain uses TRBV5-1 with TRBJ1-2; 8 nucleotides match TRBD1. V shed 3 bases and J 4 bases; nucleotides not matched to a gene: 5. This CDR3 contains 14 residues. In germline, CDR1 is SGHRS, CDR2 YFSETQ.

The chain employs TRBV29-1 and TRBJ2-5, with D possibly TRBD2 on 6 matching bases. Germline V lookup: CDR1 SQVTM, CDR2 ANQGSEA. The CDR3 has 13 amino acids. Trimming removed 4 bases from V and 1 base from J, with 10 bases in between. The DNA for the CDR3 is TGCAGCGTTGCGGGAGCCCCCCAAGAGACCCAGTACTTC. It specifies CSVAGAPQETQYF.

This clone was counted between two and nine times. The chain is built from TRBV25-1 and TRBJ2-3; D is ambiguous. The CDR3 runs 14 residues. Germline-derived CDR1 and CDR2 are MGHDK and SYGVNS. Trimming pared 4 bases from V and 3 bases from J, leaving 11 bases between. The CDR3 DNA follows: TGTGCCAGCAGTGCACTCCTTTTTACAGATACGCAGTATTTT. Encoded protein: CASSALLFTDTQYF.

This clone was seen only once. The chain links TRBV20-1 to TRBJ1-1; D gene unclear. Germline lookup yields CDR1 DFQATT and CDR2 SNEGSKA (reference sequence). Trimming took off 3 bases at V and 1 base at J, with 18 bases between the two ends. The CDR3 totals 16 residues. For the CDR3, the DNA is TGCAGTGCTAGTATGTCCGGCAGGAGGAAGAACACTGAAGCTTTCTTT. Protein product: CSASMSGRRKNTEAFF.

This chain links TRBV27 with TRBJ2-1; TRBD1 agrees at 10 bases. V was pared by 2 bases and J by 9 bases, with 7 bases of the junction left unmatched. The CDR3 consists of 15 residues. Germline V gives CDR1 MNHEY, CDR2 SMNVEV (reference sequence). The CDR3 reads CASSLRGTGAFEQFF. For the CDR3, the DNA is TGTGCCAGCAGTTTAAGGGGGACAGGGGCATTTGAGCAGTTCTTC.

The chain is built from TRBV7-2 and TRBJ2-1; 13 positions match TRBD2. The germline V gene encodes CDR1 SGHTA and CDR2 FQGNSA. The CDR3 runs to 18 residues. V gave up 1 base and J gave up 2 bases; unmatched junction bases: 5. The CDR3 region has the DNA TGTGCCAGCAGCTTAGATAGGACTAGCGGGGGCGCCTACAATGAGCAGTTCTTC. Amino acid sequence: CASSLDRTSGGAYNEQFF.

The V and J genes are TRBV6-5 and TRBJ2-3; 9 bases line up with TRBD2. Germline V gene sequence: CDR1 MNHEY, CDR2 SVGAGI. V trimming: 5 bases; J trimming: 6 bases; junction bases outside the gene matches: 9. CDR3 length equals 15 residues. The CDR3 protein is CASSPLAGAVDTQYF. The DNA of the CDR3 is TGTGCCAGCAGTCCGTTAGCGGGAGCAGTGGATACGCAGTATTTT.

The chain links TRBV10-3 to TRBJ2-3; D remains unclear. The CDR3 has 15 amino acids. CDR1 ENHRY and CDR2 SYGVKD come from the germline V gene. V dropped 11 bases and J dropped 1 base, with 19 bases sitting between them. The CDR3, as DNA: TGTGCCTCCCACCCCAGGTTTCTCCGCACAGATACGCAGTATTTT. Protein: CASHPRFLRTDTQYF.

The chain carries TRBV12-3 or TRBV12-4 and TRBJ2-7, with 8 bases lining up with TRBD1. There are 13 residues in the CDR3. The ends lost 4 bases at V and 3 bases at J; junction bases unmatched: 2. The CDR3 DNA is TGTGCCAGCAGTTACGGACAGGGCTACGAGCAGTACTTC. Amino acids: CASSYGQGYEQYF.

This clone was seen more than once but under ten times. The chain employs TRBV28 and TRBJ1-1; 9 bases line up with TRBD1. CDR1 and CDR2 from the germline V gene are MDHEN and SYDVKM. After removal of 6 bases from V and 10 bases from J, the junction contained 12 bases not matched to a gene. The CDR3 is made up of 14 amino acids. The CDR3 protein is CASRSGTGNARAFF. CDR3 nucleotides: TGTGCCAGCAGGTCCGGGACAGGGAATGCTCGAGCTTTCTTT.

J is TRBJ2-5 and V is TRBV10-2; 7 nucleotides line up with TRBD1. CDR3 size: 15 residues. CDR1 is WSHSY and CDR2 is SAAADI in the germline V gene. J gave up 2 bases and V 5 bases, and 8 bases lay outside the gene matches. This CDR3 reads CASSTGTVGQETQYF. The DNA for the CDR3 is TGCGCCAGCAGTACCGGGACAGTCGGACAAGAGACCCAGTACTTC.